Below are 8 T cell receptor beta chains sequenced from a single sample in a study of radiotherapy plus CTLA-4 blockade in lung cancer. Some clones are missing from TCRdb's copy, which holds only in-frame ones; the method was immunoSEQ multiplex PCR. The sample consists of some 120,000 clones, roughly 80% of them appearing once. The specimen was peripheral blood, collected from a patient treated with radiotherapy plus ipilimumab. These receptor sequences come from a human donor with non-small cell lung cancer that progressed on radiotherapy plus ipilimumab. Some clones in this sample may be carry-over from other donors' samples.

The sample holds one count of this clone. The DNA of the CDR3 is TGTGCCAGCAGCTCGAATCTGAACACTGAAGCTTTCTTT. It specifies CASSSNLNTEAFF. The rearrangement links TRBV7-8 to TRBJ1-1; D ambiguous. This CDR3 region has 13 residues. With 4 bases removed from V and 0 bases from J, the gap between germline ends came to 6 bases. Germline V lookup: CDR1 SGHVS, CDR2 FQNEAQ.

The gene calls are TRBV5-1 and TRBJ1-1, with no clear D. Germline loops: CDR1 SGHRS, CDR2 YFSETQ. Trimming pared 0 bases from V and 2 bases from J, leaving 5 bases between. CDR3 length equals 13 residues. This CDR3 reads CASSLAGNTEAFF. The CDR3 region has the DNA TGCGCCAGCAGCTTGGCCGGCAACACTGAAGCTTTCTTT.

The V gene is TRBV5-1, the J gene TRBJ1-4; D not resolved. Germline CDR1 reads SGHRS; CDR2 reads YFSETQ. This CDR3 region has 15 residues. Between the trimmed V and J ends, which lost 4 bases and 0 bases, there was a span of 10 bases. In DNA, the CDR3 is TGCGCCAGCAGCCCGCAGTTCGCAACTAATGAAAAACTGTTTTTT. Translated, it gives CASSPQFATNEKLFF. Together with reference TRBV5-1 and TRBJ1-4, the CDR3 gives the full variable domain: KAGVTQTPRYLIKTRGQQVTLSCSPISGHRSVSWYQQTPGQGLQFLFEYFSETQRNKGNFPGRFSGRQFSNSRSEMNVSTLELGDSALYLCASSPQFATNEKLFFGSGTQLSVL.

V gene TRBV2 combines with J gene TRBJ1-1, with 10 bases aligning to TRBD1. Germline CDR1 reads SNHLY; CDR2 reads FYNNEI. The CDR3 contains 15 residues. V gave up 5 bases and J gave up 4 bases; unmatched junction bases: 7. This chain's CDR3 is CASSLTGGRVTEAFF. The CDR3 nucleotides are TGTGCCAGCAGTTTGACAGGGGGCCGTGTCACTGAAGCTTTCTTT.

In this sample, this clone is medium-sized. The V call is TRBV7-9, the J call TRBJ1-5, with a tentative D call TRBD1 (5 bases). The CDR3 runs 15 residues. V lost 4 bases and J 4 bases, leaving 14 bases between the germline ends. Germline CDR1 is SEHNR and CDR2 is FQNEAQ (reference sequence). For the CDR3, the DNA is TGTGCCAGCAGCTCGACCCGACCAGGGAATCAGCCCCAGCATTTT. Translating it yields CASSSTRPGNQPQHF. Combining the CDR3 with reference TRBV7-9 and TRBJ1-5 gives the whole variable domain DTGVSQNPRHKITKRGQNVTFRCDPISEHNRLYWYRQTLGQGPEFLTYFQNEAQLEKSRLLSDRFSAERPKGSFSTLEIQRTEQGDSAMYLCASSSTRPGNQPQHFGDGTRLSIL.

The chain joins TRBV27 to TRBJ2-7; 11 bases map to TRBD2. J lost 3 bases, V lost 5 bases, and 6 bases had no gene match. From germline, CDR1 is MNHEY and CDR2 SMNVEV (reference sequence). This CDR3 has 15 residues. The CDR3 sequence: CASSIASGGIYEQYF. The CDR3 DNA is TGTGCCAGCAGTATCGCTAGCGGGGGGATCTACGAGCAGTACTTC.

The chain combines TRBV5-6 with TRBJ1-4; weak D call: TRBD2 (5 bases). The J call may be wrong; the DNA end is better matched by TRBJ2-2. Germline values: CDR1 SGHDT, CDR2 YYEEEE. The CDR3 has 12 residues. The CDR3: CASSLGGLELFF. In DNA form, the CDR3 reads TGTGCCAGCAGCTTGGGCGGGTTGGAGCTGTTTTTT.

The chain has TRBV5-1 and TRBJ2-1; 7 bases line up with TRBD1. The CDR3 contains 15 residues. V gave up 3 bases and J gave up 3 bases; unmatched junction bases: 6. CDR1 SGHRS and CDR2 YFSETQ come from the germline V gene. CDR3 residues: CASSSHDRDYNEQFF. The CDR3 nucleotides are TGCGCCAGCAGCTCACATGACAGGGACTACAATGAGCAGTTCTTC.